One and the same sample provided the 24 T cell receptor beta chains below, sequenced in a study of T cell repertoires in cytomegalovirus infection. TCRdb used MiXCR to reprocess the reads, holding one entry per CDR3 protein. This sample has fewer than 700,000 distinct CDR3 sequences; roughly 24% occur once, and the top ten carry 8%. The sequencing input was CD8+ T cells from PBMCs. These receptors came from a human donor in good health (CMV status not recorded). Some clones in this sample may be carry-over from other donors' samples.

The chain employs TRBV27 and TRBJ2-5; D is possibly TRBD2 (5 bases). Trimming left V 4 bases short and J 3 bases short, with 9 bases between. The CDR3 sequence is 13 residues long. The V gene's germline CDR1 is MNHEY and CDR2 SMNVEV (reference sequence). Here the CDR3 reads CASSSLAEETQYF. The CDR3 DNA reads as TGTGCCAGCAGTTCGCTAGCCGAAGAGACCCAGTACTTC.

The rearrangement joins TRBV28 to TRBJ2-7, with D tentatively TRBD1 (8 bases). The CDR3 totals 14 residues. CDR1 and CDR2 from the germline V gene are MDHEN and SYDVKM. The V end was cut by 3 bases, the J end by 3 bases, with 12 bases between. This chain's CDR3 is CASSFGGTGYEQYV. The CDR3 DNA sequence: TGTGCCAGCAGTTTCGGGGGGACAGGCTACGAGCAGTACGTC.

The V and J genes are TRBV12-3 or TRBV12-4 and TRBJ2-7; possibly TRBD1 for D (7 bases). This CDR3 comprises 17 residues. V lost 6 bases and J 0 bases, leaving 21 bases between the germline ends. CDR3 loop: CASRSEGQPLSSYEQYF. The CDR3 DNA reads TGTGCCAGCAGGTCGGAGGGACAGCCTTTAAGCTCCTACGAGCAGTACTTC.

CDR3 nucleotides: TGTGCCAGCGTAGGGTCGGGTCCCGGGGAGCTGTTTTTT. This gives the protein CASVGSGPGELFF. This sequence joins TRBV7-9 and TRBJ2-2; D not resolved. V dropped 8 bases and J dropped 6 bases, with 13 bases sitting between them. The CDR3 is 13 residues long. The germline V gene has CDR1 SEHNR and CDR2 FQNEAQ (reference sequence).

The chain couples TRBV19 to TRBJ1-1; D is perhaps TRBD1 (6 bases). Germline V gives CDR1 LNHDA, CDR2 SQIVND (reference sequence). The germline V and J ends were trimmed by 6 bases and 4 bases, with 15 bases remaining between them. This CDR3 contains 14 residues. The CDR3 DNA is TGTGCCAGTAGCATGGATGGGGGGCCCACTGAAGCTTTCTTT. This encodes CASSMDGGPTEAFF.

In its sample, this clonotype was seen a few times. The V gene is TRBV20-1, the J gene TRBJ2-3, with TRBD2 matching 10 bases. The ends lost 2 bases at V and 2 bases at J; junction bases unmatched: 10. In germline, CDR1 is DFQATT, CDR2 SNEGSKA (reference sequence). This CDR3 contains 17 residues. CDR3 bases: TGCAGTGCTAGATCGCCCCTAGCGGGGGATTTCACAGATACGCAGTATTTT. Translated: CSARSPLAGDFTDTQYF.

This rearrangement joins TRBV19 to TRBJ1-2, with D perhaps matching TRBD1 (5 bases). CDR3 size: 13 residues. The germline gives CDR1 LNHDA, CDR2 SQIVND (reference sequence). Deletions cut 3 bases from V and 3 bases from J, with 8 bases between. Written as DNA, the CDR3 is TGTGCCAGTAGTATTGGGGGATACTATGGCTACACCTTC. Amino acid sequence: CASSIGGYYGYTF.

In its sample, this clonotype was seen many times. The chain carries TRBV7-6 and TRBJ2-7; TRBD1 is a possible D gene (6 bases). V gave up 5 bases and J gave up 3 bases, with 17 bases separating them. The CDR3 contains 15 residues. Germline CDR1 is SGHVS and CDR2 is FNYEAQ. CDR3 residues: CASSPQGSQGYEQYF. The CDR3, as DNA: TGTGCCAGCAGCCCGCAGGGGTCACAGGGCTACGAGCAGTACTTC.

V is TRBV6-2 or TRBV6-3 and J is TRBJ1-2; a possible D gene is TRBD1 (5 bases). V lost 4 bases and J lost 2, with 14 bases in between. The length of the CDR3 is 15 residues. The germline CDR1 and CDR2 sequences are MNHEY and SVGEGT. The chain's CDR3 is CASSLLTGANYGYTF. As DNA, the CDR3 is TGTGCCAGCAGTTTACTCACAGGAGCGAACTATGGCTACACCTTC.

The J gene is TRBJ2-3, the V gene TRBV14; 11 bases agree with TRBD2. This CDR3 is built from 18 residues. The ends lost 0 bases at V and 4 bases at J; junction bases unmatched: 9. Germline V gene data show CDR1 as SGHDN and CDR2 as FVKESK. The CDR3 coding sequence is TGTGCCAGCAGCCAAGATTTAGCGGGGGGGCCTCTCCCAGATACGCAGTATTTT. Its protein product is CASSQDLAGGPLPDTQYF.

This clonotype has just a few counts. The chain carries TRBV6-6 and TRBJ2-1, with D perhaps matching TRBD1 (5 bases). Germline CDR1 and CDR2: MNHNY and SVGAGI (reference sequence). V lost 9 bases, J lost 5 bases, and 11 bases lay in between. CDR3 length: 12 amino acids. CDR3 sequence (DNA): TGTGCCAGTGACAGACCGAACAATGAGCAGTTCTTC. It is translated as CASDRPNNEQFF.

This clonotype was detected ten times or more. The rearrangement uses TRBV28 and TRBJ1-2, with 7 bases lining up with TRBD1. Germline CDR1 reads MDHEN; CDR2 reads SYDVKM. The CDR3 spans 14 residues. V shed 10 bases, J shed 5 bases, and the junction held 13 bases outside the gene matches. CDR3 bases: TGTGCCATTCGCCGGGACAGCAACTTATATGGCTACACCTTC. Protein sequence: CAIRRDSNLYGYTF.

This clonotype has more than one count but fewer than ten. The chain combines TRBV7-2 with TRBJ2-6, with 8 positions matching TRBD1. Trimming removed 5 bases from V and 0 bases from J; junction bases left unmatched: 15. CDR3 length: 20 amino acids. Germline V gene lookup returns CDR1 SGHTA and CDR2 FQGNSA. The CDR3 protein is CASSPMPPGQVPSGANVLTF. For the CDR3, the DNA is TGTGCCAGCAGCCCGATGCCTCCGGGACAGGTACCCTCTGGGGCCAACGTCCTGACTTTC. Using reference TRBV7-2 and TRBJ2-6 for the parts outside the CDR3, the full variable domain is GAGVSQSPSNKVTEKGKDVELRCDPISGHTALYWYRQSLGQGLEFLIYFQGNSAPDKSGLPSDRFSAERTGGSVSTLTIQRTQQEDSAVYLCASSPMPPGQVPSGANVLTFGAGSRLTVL.

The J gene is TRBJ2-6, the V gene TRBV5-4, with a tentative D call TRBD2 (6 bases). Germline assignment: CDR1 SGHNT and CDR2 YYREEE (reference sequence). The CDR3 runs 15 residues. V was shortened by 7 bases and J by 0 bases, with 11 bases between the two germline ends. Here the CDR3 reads CASGGYSSGANVLTF. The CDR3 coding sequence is TGTGCCAGCGGGGGGTATAGCTCTGGGGCCAACGTCCTGACTTTC. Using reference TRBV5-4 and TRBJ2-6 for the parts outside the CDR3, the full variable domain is ETGVTQSPTHLIKTRGQQVTLRCSSQSGHNTVSWYQQALGQGPQFIFQYYREEENGRGNFPPRFSGLQFPNYSSELNVNALELDDSALYLCASGGYSSGANVLTFGAGSRLTVL.

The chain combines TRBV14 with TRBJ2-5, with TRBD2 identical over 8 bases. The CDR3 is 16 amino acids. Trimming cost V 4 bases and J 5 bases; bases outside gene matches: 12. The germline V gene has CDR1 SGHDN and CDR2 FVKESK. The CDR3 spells CASSLFSGAFGETQYF. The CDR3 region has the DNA TGTGCCAGCAGCCTTTTTAGCGGGGCTTTCGGGGAGACCCAGTACTTC.

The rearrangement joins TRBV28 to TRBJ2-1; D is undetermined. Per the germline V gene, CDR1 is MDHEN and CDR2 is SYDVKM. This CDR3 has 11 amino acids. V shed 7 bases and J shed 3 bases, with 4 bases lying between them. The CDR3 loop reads CASIHYNEQFF. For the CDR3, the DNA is TGTGCCAGCATCCACTACAATGAGCAGTTCTTC.

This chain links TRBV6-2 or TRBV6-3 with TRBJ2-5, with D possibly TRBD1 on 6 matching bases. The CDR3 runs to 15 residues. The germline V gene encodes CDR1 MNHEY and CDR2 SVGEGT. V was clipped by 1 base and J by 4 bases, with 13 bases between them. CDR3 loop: CASSYFQGNGETQYF. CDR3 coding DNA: TGTGCCAGCAGTTACTTCCAGGGGAATGGAGAGACCCAGTACTTC.

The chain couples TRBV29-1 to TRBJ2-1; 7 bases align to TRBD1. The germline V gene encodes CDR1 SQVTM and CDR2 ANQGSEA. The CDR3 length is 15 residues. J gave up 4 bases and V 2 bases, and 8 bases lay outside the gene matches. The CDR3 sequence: CSVERSDRPYNEQFF. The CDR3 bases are TGCAGCGTTGAACGGTCGGACAGGCCTTACAATGAGCAGTTCTTC.

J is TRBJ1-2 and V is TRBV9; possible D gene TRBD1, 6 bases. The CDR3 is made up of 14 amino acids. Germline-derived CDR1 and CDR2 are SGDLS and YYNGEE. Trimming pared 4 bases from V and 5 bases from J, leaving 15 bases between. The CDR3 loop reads CASSPSDSRYGYTF. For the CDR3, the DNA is TGTGCCAGCAGCCCCTCGGACAGCCGGTATGGCTACACCTTC.

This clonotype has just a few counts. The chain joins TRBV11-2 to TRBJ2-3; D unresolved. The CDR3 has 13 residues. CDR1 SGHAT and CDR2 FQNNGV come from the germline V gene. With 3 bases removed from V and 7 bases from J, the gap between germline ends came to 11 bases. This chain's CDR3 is CASSFENGYTQYF. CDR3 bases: TGTGCCAGCAGCTTCGAGAATGGTTATACGCAGTATTTT.

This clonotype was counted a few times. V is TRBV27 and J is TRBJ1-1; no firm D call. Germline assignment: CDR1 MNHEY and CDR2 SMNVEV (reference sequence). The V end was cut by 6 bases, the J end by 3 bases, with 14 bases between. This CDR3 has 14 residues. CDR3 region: CASSPRRMYTEAFF. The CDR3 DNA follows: TGTGCCAGCAGCCCTCGCCGAATGTACACTGAAGCTTTCTTT.

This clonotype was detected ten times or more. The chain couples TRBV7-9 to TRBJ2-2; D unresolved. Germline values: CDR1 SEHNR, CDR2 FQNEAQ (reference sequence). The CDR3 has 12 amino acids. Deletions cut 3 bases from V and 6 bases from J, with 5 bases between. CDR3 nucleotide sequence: TGTGCCAGCAGCTTCTGGTCCGGGGAGCTGTTTTTT. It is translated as CASSFWSGELFF.

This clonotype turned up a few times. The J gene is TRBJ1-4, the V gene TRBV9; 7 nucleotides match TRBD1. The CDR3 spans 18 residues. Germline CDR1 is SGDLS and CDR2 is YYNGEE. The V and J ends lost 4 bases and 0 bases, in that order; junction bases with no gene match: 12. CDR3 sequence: CASSLRTGRPATNEKLFF. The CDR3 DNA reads TGTGCCAGCAGCCTCCGGACAGGCCGCCCTGCAACTAATGAAAAACTGTTTTTT.

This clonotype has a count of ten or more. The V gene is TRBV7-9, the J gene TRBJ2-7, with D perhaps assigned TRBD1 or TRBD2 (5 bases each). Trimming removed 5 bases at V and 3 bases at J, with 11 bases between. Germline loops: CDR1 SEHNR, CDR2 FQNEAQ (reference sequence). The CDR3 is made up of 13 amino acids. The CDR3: CASSPGDGYEQYV. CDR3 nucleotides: TGTGCCAGCAGCCCCGGGGACGGCTACGAGCAGTACGTC.